What follows is one TCR beta chain and its context. This clonotype was seen many times. Its antigen is unknown. No base quality information exists; no much larger clone differs at one position. The data belong to a study of T-cell memory formation after mild COVID-19 (dated by TCRdb to about 2021). Looking at the study overall: TCR sequence clusters from the two donors were found to be largely donor specific. In a couple of donors, T-cell clones that expanded and contracted after mild COVID-19 were tracked by sequencing TCRalpha and TCRbeta repertoires over time. The cohort was made up of two young adult volunteers, one female and one male, who were previously healthy. Study-wide conclusions, independent of this receptor: Only a couple of mild cases were covered by the study, and larger cohorts that include severe cases with pre-infection samples were considered necessary. Whether the second-wave clones peaking on day 37 were SARS-CoV-2 specific was not confirmed. From day 15 to 85, contracting clones showed balanced CD4/CD8 phenotypes, whereas a second wave of clones that expanded from day 15 to 37 leaned towards CD4+. Contracting CD4+ clones were located mainly in the CM and EM memory subsets, whereas CD8+ clones were found to be enriched in EMRA. Some responding clones were detected in pre-infection memory, suggesting pre-existing cross-reactive memory T cells joined the SARS-CoV-2 response.

The trim is 5 bases for V and 1 base for J, with a gap of 11 bases between the germline ends. The CDR3 sequence holds 14 residues, the cysteine and phenylalanine included. Just the 42-base CDR3 DNA is kept, in frame starting at base 1. The germline V gene yields SGHTA for CDR1 and FQGNSA for CDR2. Ficoll-Paque density gradient centrifugation was used to isolate PBMCs. The listed sequencing device is Illumina NovaSeq 6000. Using 5'RACE with constant-segment primers, TCRalpha and TCRbeta cDNA libraries were constructed, with sample barcodes and unique molecular identifiers added in the process. RNA was extracted from every sample with Trizol reagent. Amplification of the libraries took two PCR steps, and the second step added a second sample barcode plus Illumina TruSeq adapters. Sequencing of libraries was performed on an Illumina NovaSeq with 2 x 150 bp paired-end reads. In the original analysis: With migec v1.2.7, reads were demultiplexed and then collapsed into UMI-guided consensus sequences. Using mixcr v2.1.11, the UMI consensuses were aligned to TRA and TRB V and J templates and assembled into clonotypes. Expanded or contracted clonotypes were those called significant by both edgeR and NoisET, with noise models trained on biological replicates. For edgeR calls, a false discovery rate-adjusted p below 0.01 and a log2 fold-change threshold of 1 were applied. As an exploratory analysis of dynamics, PCA with hierarchical clustering was applied to max-normalized trajectories of the 1000 most abundant clonotypes. Separately sequenced CD4+ and CD8+ repertoires were used to assign a CD4 or CD8 phenotype to each responding clone. Clones were called with MiXCR by TCRdb after fastp trimmed the public reads at Q25, and only in-frame beta chains were retained. Identical CDR3 proteins give one entry, which carries the most common genes and DNA. TCRdb, rather than the study authors, made the V and J calls. The sample has about 350,000 distinct CDR3 sequences on record, 12% to 15% of them singletons. The ten largest clones represent approximately 21% of the sample.

Rearrangement joined TRBV7-2 to TRBJ2-5; TRBD1 is perhaps the D gene, given 6 matching bases. Sequencing input: PBMCs or a T cell subset sorted from them (not recorded which). The receptor was isolated from a young man who had mild COVID-19 (a few samples of this study predate the infection). The sample titles of this study are shuffled in the database, so cell type and time point are left out; the donor was told from shared clones. The CDR3: CASSPDRSQETQYF. The sequenced DNA: TGTGCCAGCAGCCCGGACAGAAGCCAAGAGACCCAGTACTTC.